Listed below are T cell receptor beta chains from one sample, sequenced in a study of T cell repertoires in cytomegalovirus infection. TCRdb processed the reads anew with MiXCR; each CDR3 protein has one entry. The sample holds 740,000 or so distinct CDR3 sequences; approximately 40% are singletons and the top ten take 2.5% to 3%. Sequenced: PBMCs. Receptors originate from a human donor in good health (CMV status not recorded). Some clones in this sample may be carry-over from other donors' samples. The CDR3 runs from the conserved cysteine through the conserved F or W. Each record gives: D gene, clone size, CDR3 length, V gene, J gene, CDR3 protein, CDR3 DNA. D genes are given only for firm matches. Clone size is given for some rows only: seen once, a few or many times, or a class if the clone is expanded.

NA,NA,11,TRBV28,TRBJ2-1,CASRSKGEQFF,TGTGCCAGCAGAAGCAAGGGTGAGCAGTTCTTC
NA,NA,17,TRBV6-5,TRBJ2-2,CASCSAALTVENGELFF,TGTGCCAGCTGTTCGGCCGCCCTCACTGTGGAGAACGGGGAGCTGTTTTTT
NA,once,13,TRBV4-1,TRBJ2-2,CASSQGPTGELFF,TGCGCCAGCAGCCAAGGGCCCACCGGGGAGCTGTTTTTT
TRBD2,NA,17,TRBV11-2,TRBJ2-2,CASSRRFGTRPTGELFF,TGTGCCAGCAGCAGACGTTTCGGGACTAGACCCACCGGGGAGCTGTTTTTT
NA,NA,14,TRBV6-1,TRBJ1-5,CASSVTGVEQPQHF,TGTGCCAGCAGTGTCACGGGGGTGGAACAGCCCCAGCATTTT
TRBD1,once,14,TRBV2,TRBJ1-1,CASSVRTGEFEAFF,TGTGCCAGCAGTGTCAGGACAGGGGAGTTTGAAGCTTTCTTT
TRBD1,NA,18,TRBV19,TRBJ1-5,CASSSSRMGQGAAQPQHF,TGTGCCAGTAGTTCGAGCCGAATGGGGCAGGGGGCGGCTCAGCCCCAGCATTTT
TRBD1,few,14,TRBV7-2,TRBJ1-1,CASSLRDRYGEAFF,TGTGCCAGCAGCCTCCGGGACAGGTATGGTGAAGCTTTCTTT
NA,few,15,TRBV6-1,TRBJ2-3,CASSEGGRSTDTQYF,TGTGCCAGCAGTGAAGGGGGCCGCAGCACAGATACGCAGTATTTT
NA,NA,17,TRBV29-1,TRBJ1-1,CSVTGSLDGSTSTEAFF,TGCAGCGTGACGGGGTCGCTGGACGGTTCCACCTCCACTGAAGCTTTCTTT
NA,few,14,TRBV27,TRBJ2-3,CASSPGLGIDTQYF,TGTGCCAGCAGTCCGGGACTTGGAATAGATACGCAGTATTTT
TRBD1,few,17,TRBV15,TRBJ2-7,CATSREAPGQGINEQYF,TGTGCCACCAGCAGAGAGGCCCCGGGACAGGGGATAAACGAGCAGTACTTC
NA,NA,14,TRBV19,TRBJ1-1,CASTLGGSNTEAFF,TGTGCCAGTACCCTTGGGGGGTCGAACACTGAAGCTTTCTTT
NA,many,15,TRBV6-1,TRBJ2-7,CASRQQGHTTYEQYF,TGTGCCAGCAGACAACAGGGCCACACAACCTACGAGCAGTACTTC
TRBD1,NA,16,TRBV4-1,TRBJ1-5,CASSQVGTGHNQPQHF,TGCGCCAGCAGCCAAGTCGGGACAGGCCACAATCAGCCCCAGCATTTT
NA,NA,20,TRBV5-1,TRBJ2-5,CASSKGTARPIYSLKETQYF,TGCGCCAGCAGCAAAGGGACTGCCCGACCAATTTACTCATTAAAAGAGACCCAGTACTTC
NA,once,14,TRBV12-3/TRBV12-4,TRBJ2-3,CASRYSGSTDTQYF,TGTGCCAGCAGGTACTCGGGGAGCACAGATACGCAGTATTTT
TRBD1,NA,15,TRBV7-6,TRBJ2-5,CASSGGPGQKKTQYF,TGTGCCAGCAGCGGGGGCCCGGGACAGAAAAAGACCCAGTACTTC
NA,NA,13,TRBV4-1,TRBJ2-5,CASSPQTQETQYF,TGCGCCAGCAGCCCCCAGACTCAAGAGACCCAGTACTTC
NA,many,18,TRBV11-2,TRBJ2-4,CASSLDLPPLLAKNIQYF,TGTGCCAGCAGCTTAGATCTCCCGCCGTTACTAGCCAAAAACATTCAGTACTTC
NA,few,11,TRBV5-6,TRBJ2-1,CASSGEGEQFF,TGTGCCAGCAGCGGAGAGGGTGAGCAGTTCTTC
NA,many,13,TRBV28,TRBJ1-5,CASSLTGNQPQHF,TGTGCCAGCAGCTTGACGGGGAACCAGCCCCAGCATTTT
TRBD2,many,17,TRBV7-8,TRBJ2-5,CASSPRLAGGVFETQYF,TGTGCCAGCAGCCCAAGACTAGCGGGGGGGGTTTTTGAGACCCAGTACTTC
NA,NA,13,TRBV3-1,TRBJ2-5,CASSQGRGETQYF,TGTGCCAGCAGCCAAGGACGGGGAGAGACCCAGTACTTC
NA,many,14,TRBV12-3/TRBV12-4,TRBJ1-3,CASSFGQLGPTIYF,TGTGCCAGCAGTTTCGGCCAGCTGGGCCCCACCATATATTTT
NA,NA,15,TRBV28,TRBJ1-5,CASNYGGGSNQPQHF,TGTGCCAGCAACTATGGGGGGGGAAGCAATCAGCCCCAGCATTTT
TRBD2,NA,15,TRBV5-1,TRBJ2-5,CASSQNPGTKETQYF,TGCGCCAGCAGCCAAAACCCCGGGACTAAAGAGACCCAGTACTTC
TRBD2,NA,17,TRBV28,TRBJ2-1,CASSPSLGGGPYNEQFF,TGTGCCAGCAGTCCCTCACTCGGGGGGGGGCCCTACAATGAGCAGTTCTTC
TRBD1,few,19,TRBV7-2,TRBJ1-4,CASSLLFADRGSSNEKLFF,TGTGCCAGCAGCTTACTGTTCGCGGACAGGGGTTCCTCGAATGAAAAACTGTTTTTT
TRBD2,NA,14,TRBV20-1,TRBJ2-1,CSGQSGGASNEQFF,TGCAGTGGTCAGAGCGGGGGGGCCTCAAATGAGCAGTTCTTC
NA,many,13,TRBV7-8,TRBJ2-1,CASSLYGNNEQFF,TGTGCCAGCAGCTTATATGGAAACAATGAGCAGTTCTTC
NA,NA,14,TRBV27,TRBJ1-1,CASRRGGGRTEAFF,TGTGCCAGCCGTCGGGGTGGGGGGAGGACTGAAGCTTTCTTT
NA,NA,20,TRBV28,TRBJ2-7,CASSLVHRPVKLVNSYEQYF,TGTGCCAGCAGTTTAGTCCACCGACCCGTGAAACTAGTTAATTCCTACGAGCAGTACTTC
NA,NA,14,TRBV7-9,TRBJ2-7,CASSFKERAYEQYF,TGTGCCAGCAGCTTCAAGGAGAGGGCCTACGAGCAGTACTTC
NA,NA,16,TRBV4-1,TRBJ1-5,CASSHPRGRADQPQHF,TGCGCCAGCAGCCACCCCAGGGGCAGGGCAGATCAGCCCCAGCATTTT
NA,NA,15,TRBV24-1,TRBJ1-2,CATSDQRTLPYGYTF,TGTGCCACCAGTGACCAAAGGACCTTGCCCTATGGCTACACCTTC
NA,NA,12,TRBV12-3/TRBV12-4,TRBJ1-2,CASSAGLDGYTF,TGTGCCAGCAGTGCAGGGTTGGATGGCTACACCTTC
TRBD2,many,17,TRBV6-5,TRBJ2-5,CASSYSPSTGGQETQYF,TGTGCCAGCAGTTACTCACCTAGCACGGGGGGACAAGAGACCCAGTACTTC
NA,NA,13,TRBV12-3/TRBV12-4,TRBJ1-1,CASALGLNTEAFF,TGTGCCAGCGCACTGGGACTTAACACTGAAGCTTTCTTT
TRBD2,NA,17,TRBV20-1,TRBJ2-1,CSARVAGRFREYNEQFF,TGCAGTGCTAGAGTAGCGGGACGCTTTCGGGAGTACAATGAGCAGTTCTTC
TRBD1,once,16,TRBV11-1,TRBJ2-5,CASSLAQGQGFETQYF,TGTGCCAGCAGCTTAGCGCAGGGACAGGGGTTCGAGACCCAGTACTTC
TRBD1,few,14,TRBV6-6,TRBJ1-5,CAIHRGQGGQPQHF,TGTGCCATTCATCGGGGACAGGGGGGTCAGCCCCAGCATTTT
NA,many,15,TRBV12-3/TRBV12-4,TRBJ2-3,CASSPWANPADTQYF,TGTGCCAGCAGTCCTTGGGCCAACCCCGCAGATACGCAGTATTTT
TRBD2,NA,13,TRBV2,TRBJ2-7,CASQRDIPGEQYF,TGTGCCAGCCAGCGGGATATCCCGGGGGAGCAGTACTTC
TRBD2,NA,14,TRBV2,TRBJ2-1,CASSLTGTSVKQFF,TGTGCCAGCAGTCTAACCGGGACTAGCGTAAAGCAGTTCTTC
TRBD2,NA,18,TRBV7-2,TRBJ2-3,CASSNGRGGRASTATQYF,TGTGCCAGCAGCAACGGGCGGGGCGGGAGGGCCTCGACAGCTACGCAGTATTTT
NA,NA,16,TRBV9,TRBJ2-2,CASSGPSLSGTGELFF,TGTGCCAGCAGCGGACCCTCCCTATCGGGGACCGGGGAGCTGTTTTTT
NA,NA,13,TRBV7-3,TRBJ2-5,CASSQWAEETQYF,TGTGCCAGCAGCCAATGGGCAGAAGAGACCCAGTACTTC
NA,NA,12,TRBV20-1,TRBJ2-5,CSARDSWLSQYF,TGCAGTGCTAGAGATTCGTGGTTGTCTCAGTACTTC
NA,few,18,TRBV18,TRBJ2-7,CASSPQGQLTPPSYEQYF,TGTGCCAGCTCACCACAGGGACAATTAACCCCACCATCCTACGAGCAGTACTTC
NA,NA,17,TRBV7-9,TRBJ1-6,CASSLGSPQGGNSPLHF,TGTGCCAGCAGCTTAGGATCCCCACAGGGCGGTAATTCACCCCTCCACTTT
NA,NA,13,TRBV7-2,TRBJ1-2,CASSLSHNYGYTF,TGTGCCAGCAGCTTATCCCATAACTATGGCTACACCTTC
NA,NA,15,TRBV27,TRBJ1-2,CASSLWPGWSNGYTF,TGTGCCAGCAGTTTATGGCCGGGTTGGTCGAATGGCTACACCTTC
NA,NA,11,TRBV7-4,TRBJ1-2,CARRDNYGYTF,TGTGCCCGAAGGGACAACTATGGCTACACCTTC
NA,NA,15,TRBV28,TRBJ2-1,CASSFLAGGDNEQFF,TGTGCCAGCAGTTTTCTGGCAGGGGGGGACAATGAGCAGTTCTTC